This TCR beta chain was retrieved from a study of molecular identifiers for immune sequencing clone quantification. Study-level results: Among effectors, clones above 20 RNA copies held over 97% of molecules; among naive cells, under 1%.

MiXCR, applied by TCRdb to the PCR reads, yields one record per CDR3 protein. The table lists around 480,000 distinct CDR3 sequences, about 20% of them singletons, with around 0.84% in the top ten. Libraries used roughly 20,000 to 1,000,000 sorted naive CD8 T cells and 10%, 30% or 50% RNA input. This clonotype was detected a few times. Its antigen is not identified. V shed 5 bases and J shed 0 bases, with 14 bases lying between them. The germline CDR1 and CDR2 sequences are SGHAT and FQNNGV. The CDR3 runs 17 residues. This sequence was found in a human donor in good health. Some libraries in this study had Jurkat cell RNA spiked in. This chain connects TRBV11-2 to TRBJ2-6; D is unresolved. The sequencing sample was made of naive CD8+ T cells from blood, with Jurkat cell RNA spiked in. Subset meaning: FACS-sorted CD8+CD4-CCR7+CD45RA+ naive T cells. Here the CDR3 DNA reads TGTGCCAGCAGCCCCTTCCCCCTGAGCTCTGGGGCCAACGTCCTGACTTTC. This sequence encodes CASSPFPLSSGANVLTF.